These 27 T cell receptor beta chains were sequenced from one sample in a study of T cells in Graves' hyperthyroidism and ophthalmopathy (dated by TCRdb to the late 2010s). Library prep was done by multiplex PCR. Sequenced using an Illumina HiSeq 2000. The TCR beta CDR3 regions were amplified from RNA transcripts. For the first round of RT-PCR on the TCR CDR3, the HTBI primer set was used together with the Qiagen OneStep RT-PCR kit. Using fastp trimming at Q25 and MiXCR clonotype assembly, TCRdb reanalyzed the public sequencing data and kept in-frame beta chains. Records with the same CDR3 protein are collapsed into one entry carrying the most frequent genes and DNA. The sample data list some 500,000 distinct CDR3 sequences, and approximately 15% of these were observed just once. The ten largest clones take up roughly 17% of the sample. The sample taken for sequencing was blood. The receptors originated from a woman aged 18-29 years with Graves' hyperthyroidism.

In this sample, this clonotype turned up many times. The chain employs TRBV7-2 and TRBJ2-7; unclear D gene. The CDR3 consists of 14 residues. CDR1 is SGHTA, CDR2 FQGNSA, per germline. V dropped 3 bases and J dropped 2 bases, with 11 bases sitting between them. The CDR3 coding sequence is TGTGCCAGCAGCTTCACGCCGGTGACCTACGAGCAGTACTTC. It encodes CASSFTPVTYEQYF.

This clonotype was recorded many times. The gene calls are TRBV5-1 and TRBJ1-6, with D perhaps TRBD1 (6 bases). The CDR3 consists of 15 residues. Trimming stripped 0 bases from V and 7 bases from J, with 11 bases between. CDR1 is SGHRS and CDR2 is YFSETQ in the germline V gene. DNA of the CDR3: TGCGCCAGCAGCTTGGATCAGGGGATGAATTCACCCCTCCACTTT. Translated, it gives CASSLDQGMNSPLHF.

This clonotype showed up many times. This rearrangement joins TRBV27 to TRBJ2-1; TRBD2 agrees at 7 bases. CDR1 MNHEY and CDR2 SMNVEV come from the germline V gene (reference sequence). The CDR3 length is 13 residues. With 4 bases clipped from V and 10 bases from J, the junction kept 7 bases outside the gene matches. The CDR3 sequence: CASSWGGSGEQFF. The DNA of the CDR3 is TGTGCCAGCAGTTGGGGGGGGTCCGGGGAGCAGTTCTTC.

This clonotype was observed a few times. This sequence joins TRBV19 and TRBJ2-2; TRBD2 is a possible D gene (6 bases). CDR1 and CDR2 (germline): LNHDA, SQIVND (reference sequence). There are 13 residues in the CDR3. The V end lost 1 base, the J end lost 6 bases, and 6 bases lay between the germline ends. CDR3 amino acids: CASSIASAGELFF. CDR3 bases: TGTGCCAGTAGTATAGCTAGCGCCGGGGAGCTGTTTTTT.

This rearrangement joins TRBV5-1 to TRBJ2-1; TRBD2 matches 16 bases. Germline V gene sequence: CDR1 SGHRS, CDR2 YFSETQ. The CDR3 is 19 amino acids. J lost 9 bases, V lost 4 bases, and 16 bases had no gene match. The CDR3 nucleotides read TGCGCCAGCAGCCCGGGGACTAGCGGGAGGGAGCCTTTGGACGGTGAGCAGTTCTTC. This encodes CASSPGTSGREPLDGEQFF.

This clonotype was counted only a few times. The chain joins TRBV11-2 to TRBJ2-7; D possibly corresponds to TRBD1 (6 bases). CDR3 length equals 14 residues. CDR1 is SGHAT and CDR2 is FQNNGV in the germline V gene. The V gene lost 4 bases and the J gene lost 1 base, with 11 bases spanning the gap. The CDR3 protein is CASSYDRLSYEQYF. The CDR3 DNA is TGTGCCAGCAGCTATGACAGGCTGTCCTACGAGCAGTACTTC. Variable domain in full (rest from reference TRBV11-2 and TRBJ2-7): EAGVAQSPRYKIIEKRQSVAFWCNPISGHATLYWYQQILGQGPKLLIQFQNNGVVDDSQLPKDRFSAERLKGVDSTLKIQPAKLEDSAVYLCASSYDRLSYEQYFGPGTRLTVT.

The chain recombines TRBV20-1 with TRBJ2-1; 12 bases match TRBD2. With 0 bases clipped from V and 3 bases from J, the junction kept 3 bases outside the gene matches. Germline CDR1 DFQATT, CDR2 SNEGSKA (reference sequence). The CDR3 loop spans 16 amino acids. As DNA, the CDR3 is TGCAGTGCTAGAGAAGGGACTAGCGGGTACTACAATGAGCAGTTCTTC. This translates into CSAREGTSGYYNEQFF.

In this sample, this clonotype turned up many times. The V gene is TRBV11-1, the J gene TRBJ1-2; tentatively, D is TRBD1 (6 bases). Germline CDR1 and CDR2: SGHAT and FQDESV (reference sequence). Trimming shortened V by 5 bases and J by 3 bases, and 10 bases separated the two germline ends. The CDR3 contains 13 residues. CDR3 in amino acids: CASSLRTDYGYTF. The CDR3 bases are TGTGCCAGCAGCCTTAGGACAGACTATGGCTACACCTTC. The full variable domain, completed using reference TRBV11-1 and TRBJ1-2, is EAEVAQSPRYKITEKSQAVAFWCDPISGHATLYWYRQILGQGPELLVQFQDESVVDDSQLPKDRFSAERLKGVDSTLKIQPAELGDSAMYLCASSLRTDYGYTFGSGTRLTVV.

This clonotype came up many times. The chain carries TRBV19 and TRBJ2-5; D gene uncertain. In germline, CDR1 is LNHDA, CDR2 SQIVND (reference sequence). The CDR3 covers 15 residues. V lost 5 bases, J lost 2 bases, and 15 bases lay in between. The CDR3 loop is CASSPEISWQETQYF. CDR3 sequence (DNA): TGTGCCAGTAGTCCAGAGATTAGTTGGCAAGAGACCCAGTACTTC. The variable domain in full, completed from reference TRBV19 and TRBJ2-5, reads DGGITQSPKYLFRKEGQNVTLSCEQNLNHDAMYWYRQDPGQGLRLIYYSQIVNDFQKGDIAEGYSVSREKKESFPLTVTSAQKNPTAFYLCASSPEISWQETQYFGPGTRLLVL.

This clonotype has only a few counts. The chain links TRBV19 to TRBJ1-2; D gene uncertain. Trimming took 3 bases from V and 6 from J, leaving 11 bases between them. The CDR3 length is 13 residues. Germline loops: CDR1 LNHDA, CDR2 SQIVND (reference sequence). CDR3 protein: CASSMGVNNGYTF. Here the CDR3 DNA reads TGTGCCAGTAGTATGGGAGTGAACAATGGCTACACCTTC.

Only a few counts were recorded for this clonotype. V gene TRBV7-8 combines with J gene TRBJ1-4; weak D call: TRBD1 (6 bases). Trimming left V 0 bases short and J 4 bases short, with 12 bases between. Germline V gives CDR1 SGHVS, CDR2 FQNEAQ. The CDR3 sequence is 16 residues long. CDR3 sequence (DNA): TGTGCCAGCAGCTTAGCCAGACAGGCATTTAATGAAAAACTGTTTTTT. It codes for CASSLARQAFNEKLFF.

This clonotype was seen repeatedly, ten times or more. V is TRBV27 and J is TRBJ1-1, with 7 nucleotides matching TRBD1. Germline CDR1 and CDR2: MNHEY and SMNVEV (reference sequence). CDR3 length: 13 amino acids. V was clipped by 3 bases and J by 8 bases; unmatched bases: 6. The CDR3 reads CASSLAGGREAFF. CDR3 sequence (DNA): TGTGCCAGCAGTTTGGCAGGGGGACGGGAAGCTTTCTTT.

This clonotype was picked up many times. V is TRBV20-1 and J is TRBJ1-5, with D unclear. Between the trimmed V and J ends, which lost 3 bases and 6 bases, there was a span of 9 bases. The CDR3 loop spans 12 amino acids. Germline-derived CDR1 and CDR2 are DFQATT and SNEGSKA (reference sequence). The CDR3 DNA is TGCAGTGCTAGGGTTGGGGTTCAGCCCCAGCATTTT. This encodes CSARVGVQPQHF.

In its sample, this clonotype was seen many times. V usage is TRBV2 and J usage is TRBJ2-7, with 10 bases matching TRBD2. Germline CDR1 and CDR2: SNHLY and FYNNEI. Unmatched junction bases numbered 8, after V lost 6 bases and J lost 6 bases. This CDR3 spans 14 amino acids. The CDR3 region is CASSPGLAAREQYV. Here the CDR3 DNA reads TGTGCCAGCAGCCCAGGACTAGCGGCCCGCGAGCAGTACGTC.

As concerns this clonotype: A much larger clone differs from this one at a single base, so this may be a read error. The rearrangement uses TRBV13 and TRBJ2-7; 8 bases are shared with TRBD2. There are 15 residues in the CDR3. The germline V gene has CDR1 PRHDT and CDR2 FYEKMQ (reference sequence). Germline trimming cut 0 bases from V and 2 bases from J; bases unmatched to any gene: 3. The CDR3 nucleotides are TGTGCCAGCAGCTTAGGGATAGCGGGGACCTACGAGCAGTACTTC. As protein: CASSLGIAGTYEQYF.

In this sample, this clonotype turned up many times. The rearrangement joins TRBV10-3 to TRBJ2-1, with TRBD2 identical over 9 bases. Per germline, CDR1 ENHRY and CDR2 SYGVKD. This CDR3 spans 15 amino acids. With V trimmed by 6 bases and J by 8 bases, 11 bases remained unmatched. The CDR3 sequence is CAISVAGASNDEQFF. CDR3 in DNA: TGTGCCATCAGCGTAGCGGGAGCAAGTAACGATGAGCAGTTCTTC.

The table lists this clonotype with many counts. The chain employs TRBV5-1 and TRBJ2-1, with TRBD2 matching 8 bases. V gave up 4 bases and J gave up 8 bases; unmatched junction bases: 11. From germline, CDR1 is SGHRS and CDR2 YFSETQ. This CDR3 is 15 amino acids long. CDR3 nucleotides: TGCGCCAGCAGCACGTCCGGACTAGCCTCGTATGAGCAGTTCTTC. It translates to CASSTSGLASYEQFF.

This clonotype was counted many times. The chain employs TRBV20-1 and TRBJ1-1, with 8 bases that match TRBD1. The V gene's germline CDR1 is DFQATT and CDR2 SNEGSKA (reference sequence). The CDR3 is made up of 16 amino acids. J lost 1 base, V lost 1 base, and 8 bases had no gene match. CDR3 sequence (DNA): TGCAGTGCTAGAGCGACCCCGGACAGGGCGAACACTGAAGCTTTCTTT. Its protein is CSARATPDRANTEAFF.

The chain has TRBV6-1 and TRBJ1-2, with D possibly TRBD1 on 6 matching bases. Trimming stripped 2 bases from V and 2 bases from J, with 12 bases between. Per germline, CDR1 MNHNS and CDR2 SASEGT. This CDR3 spans 15 amino acids. The CDR3 protein is CASSENPQGNYGYTF. The CDR3 DNA reads as TGTGCCAGCAGTGAAAACCCCCAGGGGAACTATGGCTACACCTTC.

This clonotype was detected ten times or more. As DNA, the CDR3 is TGTGCCAGCAGTTGGGGTGCAGCTTTCTTT. This sequence encodes CASSWGAAFF. The chain recombines TRBV12-3 or TRBV12-4 with TRBJ1-1; D is unclear. V was pared by 4 bases and J by 10 bases, with 7 bases between. The CDR3 has 10 amino acids.

In this sample, this clonotype turned up many times. The chain links TRBV27 to TRBJ1-4; tentatively, D is TRBD1 (6 bases). This CDR3 region has 16 residues. Looked up from germline, CDR1 is MNHEY and CDR2 is SMNVEV (reference sequence). V gave up 7 bases and J gave up 4 bases, with 19 bases separating them. The CDR3 DNA reads TGTGCCAGCACCCGAGTTTGGCGGGGGCTTAATGAAAAACTGTTTTTT. Encoded protein: CASTRVWRGLNEKLFF.

This chain joins TRBV20-1 and TRBJ2-7, with TRBD2 identical over 7 bases. The length of the CDR3 is 14 residues. J gave up 3 bases and V 3 bases, and 8 bases lay outside the gene matches. Germline V gives CDR1 DFQATT, CDR2 SNEGSKA (reference sequence). This chain's CDR3 is CSASEAGVYYEQYF. CDR3 nucleotides: TGCAGTGCTAGCGAGGCGGGAGTGTACTACGAGCAGTACTTC.

The chain couples TRBV14 to TRBJ2-5; 10 bases map to TRBD2. Trimming removed 2 bases from V and 4 bases from J; junction bases left unmatched: 4. Germline V lookup: CDR1 SGHDN, CDR2 FVKESK. The CDR3 is 15 amino acids. The CDR3, as DNA: TGTGCCAGCAGCCAACTAGCGGGAGTGGTAGAGACCCAGTACTTC. It yields the protein CASSQLAGVVETQYF.

There are a few counts of this clonotype. This chain links TRBV19 with TRBJ2-1, with 7 bases aligning to TRBD2. The CDR3 has 14 residues. The J segment lost 13 bases and the V segment lost 0 bases, leaving 9 bases of the junction unmatched. Germline loops: CDR1 LNHDA, CDR2 SQIVND (reference sequence). The chain's CDR3 is CASSIDLRTSSQFF. DNA for the CDR3: TGTGCCAGTAGTATAGATCTCCGGACTAGTTCTCAGTTCTTC.

This clonotype was detected many times. This chain uses TRBV10-3 with TRBJ1-2, with D tentatively TRBD1 (5 bases). V lost 7 bases and J lost 4, with 10 bases in between. The germline V gene has CDR1 ENHRY and CDR2 SYGVKD. The CDR3 is 12 residues long. The CDR3 DNA reads TGTGCCATCAAACGGGACGCCTATGGCTACACCTTC. It specifies CAIKRDAYGYTF.

A few counts support this clonotype. The V and J genes are TRBV5-1 and TRBJ1-2, with a possible D match to TRBD1 (6 bases). V was clipped by 4 bases and J by 4 bases, with 17 bases between them. Germline CDR1 and CDR2: SGHRS and YFSETQ. The CDR3 runs to 15 residues. The DNA of the CDR3 is TGCGCCAGCAGCCAGGGAGGACAGTCAGTCTATGGCTACACCTTC. Protein product: CASSQGGQSVYGYTF.

This clonotype was seen at least ten times. The J gene is TRBJ1-6, the V gene TRBV18; D gene uncertain. The CDR3 contains 13 residues. Germline CDR1 KGHSH, CDR2 LQKENI. Trimming left V 1 base short and J 7 bases short, with 5 bases between. CDR3 in DNA: TGTGCCAGCTCACCACTAGAAAATTCACCCCTCCACTTT. Its protein is CASSPLENSPLHF.